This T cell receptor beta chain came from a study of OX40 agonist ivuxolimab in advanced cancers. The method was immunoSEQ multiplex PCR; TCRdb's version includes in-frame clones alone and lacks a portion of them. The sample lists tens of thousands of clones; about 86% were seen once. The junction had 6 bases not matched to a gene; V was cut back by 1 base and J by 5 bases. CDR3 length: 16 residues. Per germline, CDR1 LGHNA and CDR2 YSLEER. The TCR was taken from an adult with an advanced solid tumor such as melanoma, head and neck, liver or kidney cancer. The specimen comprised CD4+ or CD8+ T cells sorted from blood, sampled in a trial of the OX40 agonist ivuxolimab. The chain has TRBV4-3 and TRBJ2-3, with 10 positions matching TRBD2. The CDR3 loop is CASSQGERGGGDTQYF. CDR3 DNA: TGCGCCAGCAGCCAAGGGGAGCGGGGGGGCGGAGATACGCAGTATTTT.